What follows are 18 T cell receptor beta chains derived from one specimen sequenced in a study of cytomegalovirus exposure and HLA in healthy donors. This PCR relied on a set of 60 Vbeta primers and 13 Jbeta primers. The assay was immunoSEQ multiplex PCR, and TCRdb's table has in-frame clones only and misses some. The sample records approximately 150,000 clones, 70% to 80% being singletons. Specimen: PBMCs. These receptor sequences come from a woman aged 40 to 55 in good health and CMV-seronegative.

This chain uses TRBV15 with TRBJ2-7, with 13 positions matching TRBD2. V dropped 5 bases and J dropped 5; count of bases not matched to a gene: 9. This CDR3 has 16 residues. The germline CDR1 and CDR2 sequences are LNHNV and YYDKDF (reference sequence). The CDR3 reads CATSRRTSGSLDEQYF. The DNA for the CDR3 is TGTGCCACCAGCCGTCGGACTAGCGGGAGTTTAGACGAGCAGTACTTC. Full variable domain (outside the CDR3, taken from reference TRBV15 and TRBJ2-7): DAMVIQNPRYQVTQFGKPVTLSCSQTLNHNVMYWYQQKSSQAPKLLFHYYDKDFNNEADTPDNFQSRRPNTSFCFLDIRSPGLGDTAMYLCATSRRTSGSLDEQYFGPGTRLTVT.

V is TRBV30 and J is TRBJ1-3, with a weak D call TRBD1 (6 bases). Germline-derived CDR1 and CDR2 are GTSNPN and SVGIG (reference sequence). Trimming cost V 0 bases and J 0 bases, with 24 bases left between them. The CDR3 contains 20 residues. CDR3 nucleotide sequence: TGTGCCTGGAGTGTAGGCAAAATGACAGGCCTTAAAATCTCTGGAAACACCATATATTTT. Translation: CAWSVGKMTGLKISGNTIYF.

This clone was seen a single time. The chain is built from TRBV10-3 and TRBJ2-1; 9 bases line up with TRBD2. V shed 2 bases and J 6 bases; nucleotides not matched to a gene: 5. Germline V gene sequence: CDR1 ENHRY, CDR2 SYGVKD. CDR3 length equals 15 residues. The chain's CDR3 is CAISEPGTSFNEQFF. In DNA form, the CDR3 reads TGTGCCATCAGTGAGCCTGGGACTAGCTTCAATGAGCAGTTCTTC.

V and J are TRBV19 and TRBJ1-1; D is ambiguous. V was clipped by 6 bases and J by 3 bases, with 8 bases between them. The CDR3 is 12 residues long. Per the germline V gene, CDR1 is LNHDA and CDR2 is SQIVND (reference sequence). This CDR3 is CASRDKYTEAFF. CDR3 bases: TGTGCCAGTAGAGACAAATACACTGAAGCTTTCTTT.

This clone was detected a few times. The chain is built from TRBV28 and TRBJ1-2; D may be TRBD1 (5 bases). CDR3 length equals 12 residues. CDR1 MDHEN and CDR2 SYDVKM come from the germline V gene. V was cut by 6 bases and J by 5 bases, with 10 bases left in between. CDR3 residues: CASSIQGYGYTF. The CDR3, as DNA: TGTGCCAGCAGCATTCAGGGATATGGCTACACCTTC.

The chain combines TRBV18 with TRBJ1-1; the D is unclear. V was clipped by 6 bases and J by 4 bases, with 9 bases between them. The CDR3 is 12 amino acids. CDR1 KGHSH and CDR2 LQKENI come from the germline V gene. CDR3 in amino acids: CASSLDRTEAFF. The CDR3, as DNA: TGTGCCAGCTCTCTAGACCGCACTGAAGCTTTCTTT.

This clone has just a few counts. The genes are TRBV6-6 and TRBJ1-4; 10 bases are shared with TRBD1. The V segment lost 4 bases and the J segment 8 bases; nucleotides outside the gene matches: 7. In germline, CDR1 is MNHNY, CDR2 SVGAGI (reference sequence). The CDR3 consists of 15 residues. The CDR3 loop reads CASSSSGTGVEKLFF. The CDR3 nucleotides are TGTGCCAGCAGTTCGTCCGGGACAGGGGTCGAAAAACTGTTTTTT.

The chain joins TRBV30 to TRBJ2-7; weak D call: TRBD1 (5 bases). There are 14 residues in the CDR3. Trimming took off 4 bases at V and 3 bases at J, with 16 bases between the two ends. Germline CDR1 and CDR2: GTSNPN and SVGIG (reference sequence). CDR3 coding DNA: TGTGCCTGGACCGCCCAGGGTTCCTTCTACGAGCAGTACTTC. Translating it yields CAWTAQGSFYEQYF.

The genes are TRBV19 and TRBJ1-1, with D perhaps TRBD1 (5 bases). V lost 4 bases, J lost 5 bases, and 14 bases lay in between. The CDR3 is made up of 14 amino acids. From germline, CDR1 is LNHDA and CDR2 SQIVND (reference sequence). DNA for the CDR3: TGTGCCAGTAGTACAGCAGGGTTTGGGACTGAAGCTTTCTTT. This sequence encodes CASSTAGFGTEAFF.

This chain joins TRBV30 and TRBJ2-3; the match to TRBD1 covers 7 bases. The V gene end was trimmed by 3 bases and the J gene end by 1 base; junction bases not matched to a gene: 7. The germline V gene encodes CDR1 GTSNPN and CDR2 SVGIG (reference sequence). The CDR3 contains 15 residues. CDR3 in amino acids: CAWSGPGTGTDTQYF. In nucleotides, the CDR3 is TGTGCCTGGAGCGGTCCCGGGACAGGCACAGATACGCAGTATTTT.

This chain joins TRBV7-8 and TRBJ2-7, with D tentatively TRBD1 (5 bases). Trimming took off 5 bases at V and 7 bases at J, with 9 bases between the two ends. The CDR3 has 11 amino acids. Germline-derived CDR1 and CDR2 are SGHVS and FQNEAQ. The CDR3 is CASSHQGEQYF. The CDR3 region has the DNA TGTGCCAGCAGCCACCAGGGAGAGCAGTACTTC.

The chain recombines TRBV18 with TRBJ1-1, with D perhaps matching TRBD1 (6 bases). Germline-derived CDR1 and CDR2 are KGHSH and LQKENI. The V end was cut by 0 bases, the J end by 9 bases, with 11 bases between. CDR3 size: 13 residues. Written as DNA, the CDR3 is TGTGCCAGCTCACCACCTGAGGGGGAACAAGCTTTCTTT. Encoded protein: CASSPPEGEQAFF.

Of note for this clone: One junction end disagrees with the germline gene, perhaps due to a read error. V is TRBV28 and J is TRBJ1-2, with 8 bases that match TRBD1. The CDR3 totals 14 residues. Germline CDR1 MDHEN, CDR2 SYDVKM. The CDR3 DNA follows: TGTGCCAGCAGTCGACAGGGGCCTAAGTATGGCTACACCTTC. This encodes CASSRQGPKYGYTF.

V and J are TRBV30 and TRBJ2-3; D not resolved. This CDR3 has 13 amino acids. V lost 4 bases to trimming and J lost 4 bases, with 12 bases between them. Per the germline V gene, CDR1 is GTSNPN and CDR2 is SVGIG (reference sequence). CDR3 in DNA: TGTGCCTGGACCTCTACCGCGGCAGATACGCAGTATTTT. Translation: CAWTSTAADTQYF. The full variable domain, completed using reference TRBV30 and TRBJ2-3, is SQTIHQWPATLVQPVGSPLSLECTVEGTSNPNLYWYRQAAGRGLQLLFYSVGIGQISSEVPQNLSASRPQDRQFILSSKKLLLSDSGFYLCAWTSTAADTQYFGPGTRLTVL.

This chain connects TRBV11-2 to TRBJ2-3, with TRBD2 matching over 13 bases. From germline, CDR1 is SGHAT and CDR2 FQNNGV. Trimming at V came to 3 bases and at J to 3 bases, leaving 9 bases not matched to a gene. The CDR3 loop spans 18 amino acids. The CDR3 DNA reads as TGTGCCAGCAGCTTCCGGATAGGGACTAGCGGGATAACAGATACGCAGTATTTT. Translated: CASSFRIGTSGITDTQYF.

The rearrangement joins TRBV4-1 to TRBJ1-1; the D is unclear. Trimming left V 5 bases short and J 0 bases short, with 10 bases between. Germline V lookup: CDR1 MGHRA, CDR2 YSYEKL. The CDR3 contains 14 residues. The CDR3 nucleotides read TGCGCCAGCAGCTCCGGTAAGATGAACACTGAAGCTTTCTTT. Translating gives CASSSGKMNTEAFF.

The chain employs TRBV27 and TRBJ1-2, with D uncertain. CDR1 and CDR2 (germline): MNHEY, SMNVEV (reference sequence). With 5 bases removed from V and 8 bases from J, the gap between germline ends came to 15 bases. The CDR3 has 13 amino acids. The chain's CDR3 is CASSLSVLSGYTF. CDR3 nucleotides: TGTGCCAGCAGTCTAAGCGTCCTGAGCGGCTACACCTTC.

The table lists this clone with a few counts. CDR3: CASSLAGTPSQPQHF. CDR3 nucleotide sequence: TGCGCCAGCAGCTTGGCCGGGACACCTTCTCAGCCCCAGCATTTT. The chain employs TRBV5-1 and TRBJ1-5; tentatively, D is TRBD1 (6 bases). Germline CDR1 is SGHRS and CDR2 is YFSETQ. V was trimmed by 0 bases and J by 6 bases, leaving 13 bases between them. This CDR3 has 15 amino acids.